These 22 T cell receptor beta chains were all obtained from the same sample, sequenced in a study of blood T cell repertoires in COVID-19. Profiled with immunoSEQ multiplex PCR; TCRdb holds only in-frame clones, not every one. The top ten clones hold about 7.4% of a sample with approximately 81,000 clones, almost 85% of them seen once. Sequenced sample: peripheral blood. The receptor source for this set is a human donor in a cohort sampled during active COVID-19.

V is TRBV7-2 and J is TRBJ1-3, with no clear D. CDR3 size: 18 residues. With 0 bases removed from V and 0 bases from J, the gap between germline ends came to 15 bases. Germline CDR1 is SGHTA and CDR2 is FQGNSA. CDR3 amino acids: CASSLAVGTRDSGNTIYF. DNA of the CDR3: TGTGCCAGCAGCTTAGCGGTTGGCACTCGGGACTCTGGAAACACCATATATTTT.

The CDR3 loop is CASSAGYEQYF. DNA for the CDR3: TGTGCCAGCAGCGCGGGTTACGAGCAGTACTTC. The chain links TRBV5-4 to TRBJ2-7; tentative D call: TRBD2 (5 bases). Trimming cost V 4 bases and J 4 bases, with 6 bases left between them. Looked up from germline, CDR1 is SGHNT and CDR2 is YYREEE (reference sequence). CDR3 length equals 11 residues.

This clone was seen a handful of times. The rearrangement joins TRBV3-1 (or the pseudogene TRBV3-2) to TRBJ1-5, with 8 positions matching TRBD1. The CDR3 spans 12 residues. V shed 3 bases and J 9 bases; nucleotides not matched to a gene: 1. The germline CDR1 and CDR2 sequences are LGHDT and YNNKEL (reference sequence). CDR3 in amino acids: CASSHGQGPQHF. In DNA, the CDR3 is TGTGCCAGCAGCCATGGACAGGGGCCCCAGCATTTT.

The CDR3 loop reads CATSRGTRGRGQGSSGANVLTF. CDR3 coding DNA: TGTGCCACCAGCAGAGGGACCCGCGGCCGGGGACAGGGAAGCTCTGGGGCCAACGTCCTGACTTTC. The chain is built from TRBV15 and TRBJ2-6; 9 nucleotides align to TRBD1. This CDR3 is 22 amino acids long. Germline trimming cut 1 base from V and 0 bases from J; bases unmatched to any gene: 16. The germline CDR1 and CDR2 sequences are LNHNV and YYDKDF (reference sequence). Full variable domain (outside the CDR3, taken from reference TRBV15 and TRBJ2-6): DAMVIQNPRYQVTQFGKPVTLSCSQTLNHNVMYWYQQKSSQAPKLLFHYYDKDFNNEADTPDNFQSRRPNTSFCFLDIRSPGLGDTAMYLCATSRGTRGRGQGSSGANVLTFGAGSRLTVL.

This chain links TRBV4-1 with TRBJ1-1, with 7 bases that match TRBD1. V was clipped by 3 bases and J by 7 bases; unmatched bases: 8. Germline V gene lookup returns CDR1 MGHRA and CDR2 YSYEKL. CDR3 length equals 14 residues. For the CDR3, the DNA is TGCGCCAGCAGCCACCTCAGGGGGGACAATGAAGCTTTCTTT. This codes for CASSHLRGDNEAFF.

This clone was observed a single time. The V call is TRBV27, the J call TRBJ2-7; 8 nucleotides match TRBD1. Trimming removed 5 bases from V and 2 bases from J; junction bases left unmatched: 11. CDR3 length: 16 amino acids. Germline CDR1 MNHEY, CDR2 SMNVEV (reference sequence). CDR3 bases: TGTGCCAGCAGTACCATCAGGGGGCCCAATCCCTACGAGCAGTACTTC. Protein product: CASSTIRGPNPYEQYF.

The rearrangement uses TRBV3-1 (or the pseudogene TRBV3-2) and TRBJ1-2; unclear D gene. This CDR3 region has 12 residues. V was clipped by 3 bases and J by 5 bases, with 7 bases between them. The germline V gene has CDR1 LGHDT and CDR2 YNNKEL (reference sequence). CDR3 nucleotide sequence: TGTGCCAGCAGCCAGGAGAAGTATGGCTACACCTTC. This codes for CASSQEKYGYTF.

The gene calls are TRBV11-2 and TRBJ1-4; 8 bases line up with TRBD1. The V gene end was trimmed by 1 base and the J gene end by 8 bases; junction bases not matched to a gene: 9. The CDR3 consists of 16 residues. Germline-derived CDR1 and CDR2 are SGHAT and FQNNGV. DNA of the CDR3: TGTGCCAGCAGCTTAGTAATAGCTGCAGGGGGCGAAAAACTGTTTTTT. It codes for CASSLVIAAGGEKLFF.

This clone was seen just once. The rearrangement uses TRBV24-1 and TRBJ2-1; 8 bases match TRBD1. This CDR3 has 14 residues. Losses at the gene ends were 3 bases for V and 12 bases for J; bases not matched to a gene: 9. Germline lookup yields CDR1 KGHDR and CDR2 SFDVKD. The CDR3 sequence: CATSDNGQGKGQFF. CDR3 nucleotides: TGTGCCACCAGTGATAACGGACAGGGTAAAGGGCAGTTCTTC.

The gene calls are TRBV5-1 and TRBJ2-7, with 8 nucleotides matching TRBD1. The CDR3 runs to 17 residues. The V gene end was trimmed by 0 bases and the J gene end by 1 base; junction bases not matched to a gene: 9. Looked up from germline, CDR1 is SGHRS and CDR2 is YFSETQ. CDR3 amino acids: CASSLGPSGQVSYEQYF. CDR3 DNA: TGCGCCAGCAGCTTGGGTCCGTCGGGACAGGTGTCCTACGAGCAGTACTTC.

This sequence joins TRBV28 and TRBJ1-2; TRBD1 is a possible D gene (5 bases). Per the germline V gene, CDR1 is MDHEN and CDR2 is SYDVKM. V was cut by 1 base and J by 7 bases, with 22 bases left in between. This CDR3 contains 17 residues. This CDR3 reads CASSLFLSTGTTGGYTF. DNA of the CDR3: TGTGCCAGCAGTTTATTCTTAAGTACAGGAACCACGGGTGGCTACACCTTC.

CDR3 DNA: TGTGCCAGCAGGGCGGGGACGAGGGACGGAAACACCATATATTTT. This codes for CASRAGTRDGNTIYF. The rearrangement links TRBV6-6 to TRBJ1-3; D is perhaps TRBD1 (5 bases). The V end lost 6 bases, the J end lost 4 bases, and 16 bases lay between the germline ends. Germline CDR1 and CDR2: MNHNY and SVGAGI (reference sequence). The CDR3 extends over 15 amino acids.

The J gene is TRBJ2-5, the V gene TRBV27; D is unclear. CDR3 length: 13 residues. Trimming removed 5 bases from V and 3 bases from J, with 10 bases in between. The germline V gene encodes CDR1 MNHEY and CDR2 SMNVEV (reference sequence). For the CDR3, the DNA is TGTGCCAGCAGTCCTCTAGAAAAAGAGACCCAGTACTTC. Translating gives CASSPLEKETQYF.

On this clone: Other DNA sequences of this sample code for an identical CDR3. CDR3 sequence reads: CASSRDSSGANVLTF. CDR3 nucleotide sequence: TGCGCCAGCAGCCGGGACAGCTCTGGGGCCAACGTCCTGACTTTC. This sequence joins TRBV5-1 and TRBJ2-6; 7 bases agree with TRBD1. Germline values: CDR1 SGHRS, CDR2 YFSETQ. J gave up 0 bases and V 4 bases, and 1 base lay outside the gene matches. This CDR3 has 15 residues.

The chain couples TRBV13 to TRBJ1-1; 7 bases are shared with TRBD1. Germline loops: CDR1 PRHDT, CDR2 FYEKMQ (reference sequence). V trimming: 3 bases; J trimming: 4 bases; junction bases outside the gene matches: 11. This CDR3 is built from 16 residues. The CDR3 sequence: CASSLSTGFYSTEAFF. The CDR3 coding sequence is TGTGCCAGCAGCTTGTCGACAGGGTTTTACTCCACTGAAGCTTTCTTT.

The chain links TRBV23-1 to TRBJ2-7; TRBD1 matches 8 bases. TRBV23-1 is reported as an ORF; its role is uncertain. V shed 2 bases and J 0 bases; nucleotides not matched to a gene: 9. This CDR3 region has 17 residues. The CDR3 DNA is TGCGCCAGCAGTCAAGCGATGGACAGGGTCACCTCCTACGAGCAGTACTTC. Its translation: CASSQAMDRVTSYEQYF.

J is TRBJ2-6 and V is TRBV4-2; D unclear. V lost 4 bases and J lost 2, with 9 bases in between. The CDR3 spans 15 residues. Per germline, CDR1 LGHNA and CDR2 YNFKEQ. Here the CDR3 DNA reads TGTGCCAGCAGCCCACGGGTTCCTGGGGCCAACGTCCTGACTTTC. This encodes CASSPRVPGANVLTF.

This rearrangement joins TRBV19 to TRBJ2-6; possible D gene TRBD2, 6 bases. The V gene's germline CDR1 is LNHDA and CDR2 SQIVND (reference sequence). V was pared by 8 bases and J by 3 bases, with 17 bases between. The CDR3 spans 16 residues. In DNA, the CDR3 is TGTGCCAGTGAGAGGCGGGACCTCGGTGGGGCCAACGTCCTGACTTTC. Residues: CASERRDLGGANVLTF.

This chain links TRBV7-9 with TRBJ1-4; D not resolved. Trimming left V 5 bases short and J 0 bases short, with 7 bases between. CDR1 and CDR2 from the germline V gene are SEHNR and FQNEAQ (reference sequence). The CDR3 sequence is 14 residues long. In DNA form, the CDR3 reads TGTGCCAGCAGCCCCCCATCAACTAATGAAAAACTGTTTTTT. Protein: CASSPPSTNEKLFF.

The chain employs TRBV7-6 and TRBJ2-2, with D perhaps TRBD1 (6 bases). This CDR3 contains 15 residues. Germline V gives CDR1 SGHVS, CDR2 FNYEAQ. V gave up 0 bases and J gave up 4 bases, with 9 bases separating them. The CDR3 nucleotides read TGTGCCAGCAGCTTAGCCCCAGGGGCCACCGGGGAGCTGTTTTTT. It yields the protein CASSLAPGATGELFF.

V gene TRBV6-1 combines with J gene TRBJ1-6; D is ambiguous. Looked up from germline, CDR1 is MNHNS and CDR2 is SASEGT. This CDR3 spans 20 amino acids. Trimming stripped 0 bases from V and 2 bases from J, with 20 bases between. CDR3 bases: TGTGCCAGCAGTGAAGCGCTTCGGGGTATAGGAGCCACCTATAATTCACCCCTCCACTTT. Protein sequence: CASSEALRGIGATYNSPLHF.

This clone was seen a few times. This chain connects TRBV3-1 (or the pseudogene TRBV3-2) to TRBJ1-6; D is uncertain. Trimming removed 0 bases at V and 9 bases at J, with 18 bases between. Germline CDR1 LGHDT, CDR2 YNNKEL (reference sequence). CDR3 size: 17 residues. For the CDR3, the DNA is TGTGCCAGCAGCCAAGATTCTCGGCAGGAAGAGGGTTCACCCCTCCACTTT. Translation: CASSQDSRQEEGSPLHF.